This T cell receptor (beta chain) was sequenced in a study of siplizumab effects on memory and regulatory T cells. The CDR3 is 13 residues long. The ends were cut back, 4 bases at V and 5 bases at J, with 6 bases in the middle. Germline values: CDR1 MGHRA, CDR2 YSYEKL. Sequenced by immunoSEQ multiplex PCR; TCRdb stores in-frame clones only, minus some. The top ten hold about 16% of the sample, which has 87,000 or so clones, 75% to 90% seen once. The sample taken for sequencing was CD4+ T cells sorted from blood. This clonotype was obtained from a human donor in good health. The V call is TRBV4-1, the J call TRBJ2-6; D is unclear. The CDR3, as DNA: TGCGCCAGCAGCCCCGGGTGGGCCAACGTCCTGACTTTC. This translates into CASSPGWANVLTF.